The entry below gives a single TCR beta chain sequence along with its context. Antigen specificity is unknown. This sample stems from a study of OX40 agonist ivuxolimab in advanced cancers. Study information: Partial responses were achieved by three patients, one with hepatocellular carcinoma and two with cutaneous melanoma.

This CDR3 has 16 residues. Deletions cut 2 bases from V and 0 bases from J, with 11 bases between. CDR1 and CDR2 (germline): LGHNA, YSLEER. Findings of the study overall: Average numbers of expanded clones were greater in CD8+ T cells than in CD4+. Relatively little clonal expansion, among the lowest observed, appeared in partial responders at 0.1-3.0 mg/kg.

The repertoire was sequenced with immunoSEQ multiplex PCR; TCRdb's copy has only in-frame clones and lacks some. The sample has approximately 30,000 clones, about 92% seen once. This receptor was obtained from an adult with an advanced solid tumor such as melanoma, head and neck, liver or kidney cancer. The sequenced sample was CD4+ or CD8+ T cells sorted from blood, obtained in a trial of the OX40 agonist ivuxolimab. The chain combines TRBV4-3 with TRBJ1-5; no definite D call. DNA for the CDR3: TGCGCCAGCAGCCAATTACTCGGGGATAGCAATCAGCCCCAGCATTTT. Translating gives CASSQLLGDSNQPQHF.